The clone carrying this T cell receptor (beta chain) was seen a few times. Via MiXCR, TCRdb re-called the 5' RACE reads, giving one row per CDR3 protein. The sample includes approximately 260,000 distinct CDR3 sequences, around 17% of them seen just once. The data stem from a study of T-cell memory formation after mild COVID-19. The CDR3 is 12 amino acids. Germline CDR1 reads LNHDA; CDR2 reads SQIVND (reference sequence). The V gene lost 6 bases and the J gene lost 12 bases, with 12 bases spanning the gap. This chain joins TRBV19 and TRBJ2-6, with TRBD1 as a possible D gene (5 bases). This TCR came from a man aged 18 to 35 who had mild COVID-19 (a few samples of this study predate the infection). Cell type and time point are not known. Sequenced sample: PBMCs or a T cell subset sorted from them (not recorded which). CDR3 DNA sequence: TGTGCCAGTAGCTTACAGGCTAGCGTCCTGACTTTC. Translation gives CASSLQASVLTF.